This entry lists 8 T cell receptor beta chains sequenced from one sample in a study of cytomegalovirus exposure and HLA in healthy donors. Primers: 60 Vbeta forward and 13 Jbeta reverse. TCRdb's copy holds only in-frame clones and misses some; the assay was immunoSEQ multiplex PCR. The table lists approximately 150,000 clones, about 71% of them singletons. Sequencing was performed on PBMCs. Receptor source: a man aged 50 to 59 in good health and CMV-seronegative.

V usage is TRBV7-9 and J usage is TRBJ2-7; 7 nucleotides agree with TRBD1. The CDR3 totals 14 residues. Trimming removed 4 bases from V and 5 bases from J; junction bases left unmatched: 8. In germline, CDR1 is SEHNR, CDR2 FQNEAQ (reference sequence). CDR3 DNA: TGTGCCAGCAGCTCCTGGACAGGAGGCCACGAGCAGTACTTC. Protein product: CASSSWTGGHEQYF.

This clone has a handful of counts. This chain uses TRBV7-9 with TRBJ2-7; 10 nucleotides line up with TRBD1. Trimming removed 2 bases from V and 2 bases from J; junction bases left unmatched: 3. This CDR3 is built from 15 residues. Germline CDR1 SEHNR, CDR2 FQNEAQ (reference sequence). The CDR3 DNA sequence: TGTGCCAGCAGCTTACGGGACAGGGGCACCTACGAGCAGTACTTC. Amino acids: CASSLRDRGTYEQYF.

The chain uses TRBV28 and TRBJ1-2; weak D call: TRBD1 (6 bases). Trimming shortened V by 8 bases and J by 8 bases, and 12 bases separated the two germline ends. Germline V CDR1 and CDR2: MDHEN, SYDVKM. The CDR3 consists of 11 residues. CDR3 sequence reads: CASGGRWGYTF. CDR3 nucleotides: TGTGCCAGCGGGGGCAGGTGGGGCTACACCTTC.

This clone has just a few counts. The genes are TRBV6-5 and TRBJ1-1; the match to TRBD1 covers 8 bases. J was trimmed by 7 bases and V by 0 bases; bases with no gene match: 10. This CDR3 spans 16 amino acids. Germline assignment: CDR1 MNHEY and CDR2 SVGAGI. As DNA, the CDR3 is TGTGCCAGCAGTTACTCCCGACACGGACAGGGAGTTGAAGCTTTCTTT. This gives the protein CASSYSRHGQGVEAFF.

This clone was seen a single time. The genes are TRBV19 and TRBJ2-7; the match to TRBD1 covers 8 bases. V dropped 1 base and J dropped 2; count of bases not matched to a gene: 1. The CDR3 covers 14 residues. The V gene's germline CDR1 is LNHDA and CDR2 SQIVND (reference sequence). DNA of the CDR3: TGTGCCAGTAGTATAGGGACAGGGACCTACGAGCAGTACTTC. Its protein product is CASSIGTGTYEQYF.

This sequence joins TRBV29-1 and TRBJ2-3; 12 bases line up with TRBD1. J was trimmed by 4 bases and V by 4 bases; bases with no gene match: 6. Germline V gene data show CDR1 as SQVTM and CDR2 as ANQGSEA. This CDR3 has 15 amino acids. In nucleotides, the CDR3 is TGCAGCGTTGTGTGGGACAGGGGGCCTCCAGATACGCAGTATTTT. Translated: CSVVWDRGPPDTQYF.

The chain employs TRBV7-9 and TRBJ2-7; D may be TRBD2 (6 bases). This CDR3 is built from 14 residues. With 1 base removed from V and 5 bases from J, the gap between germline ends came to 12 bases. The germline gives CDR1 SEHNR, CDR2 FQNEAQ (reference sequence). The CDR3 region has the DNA TGTGCCAGCAGCTTAGAGGTACTAGCCGACGAGCAGTACTTC. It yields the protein CASSLEVLADEQYF.

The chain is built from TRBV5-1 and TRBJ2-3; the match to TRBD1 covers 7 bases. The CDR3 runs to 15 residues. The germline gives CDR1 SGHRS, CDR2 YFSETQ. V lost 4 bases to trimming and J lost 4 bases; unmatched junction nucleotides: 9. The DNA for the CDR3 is TGCGCCAGCAGCCCCGGCCACCAGGGGGCAGATACGCAGTATTTT. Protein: CASSPGHQGADTQYF.